A single sample is the source of the 22 T cell receptor beta chains below, sequenced in a study of identical twins (dated by TCRdb to between 2015 and 2016). The library was built by means of 5' RACE. Instrument used: Illumina HiSeq 2000. TCRdb trimmed the raw reads at Q25, called clones with MiXCR and kept productive beta chains. Rows merge per CDR3 protein into single entries with the most common DNA and genes. The sample table holds around 960,000 distinct CDR3 sequences, of which more than 9% were seen once. About 1.5% of the sample belongs to the ten largest clones. This sample also belongs to another study, concerning yellow fever vaccine responses in identical twins.

Material: PBMCs. These receptor sequences come from a woman aged 18-35 years in good health.

This clonotype has just a few counts. J is TRBJ2-4 and V is TRBV12-3 or TRBV12-4, with TRBD2 matching over 7 bases. The V segment lost 3 bases and the J segment 7 bases; nucleotides outside the gene matches: 12. The CDR3 is made up of 16 amino acids. CDR3 residues: CASSFFGSGEGNIQYF. In DNA form, the CDR3 reads TGTGCCAGCAGTTTTTTCGGAAGCGGGGAGGGGAACATTCAGTACTTC.

This clonotype was seen only a few times. The gene calls are TRBV6-5 and TRBJ1-2, with D perhaps TRBD1 (6 bases). The CDR3 is made up of 15 amino acids. Deletions cut 2 bases from V and 4 bases from J, with 14 bases between. Germline V CDR1 and CDR2: MNHEY, SVGAGI. The CDR3 loop reads CASSYRVGAAYGYTF. CDR3 bases: TGTGCCAGCAGTTACAGAGTGGGGGCTGCCTATGGCTACACCTTC.

This clonotype was observed at least ten times. This chain uses TRBV5-1 with TRBJ2-3, with 11 positions matching TRBD2. Per the germline V gene, CDR1 is SGHRS and CDR2 is YFSETQ. The J segment lost 0 bases and the V segment lost 3 bases, leaving 6 bases of the junction unmatched. The CDR3 totals 17 residues. In DNA, the CDR3 is TGCGCCAGCAGCTCGACTAGCGGGGCCTCTAGCACAGATACGCAGTATTTT. Residues: CASSSTSGASSTDTQYF.

At least ten counts were recorded for this clonotype. The chain couples TRBV29-1 to TRBJ1-1; D not resolved. CDR1 is SQVTM, CDR2 ANQGSEA, per germline. The CDR3 is made up of 13 amino acids. V lost 1 base to trimming and J lost 7 bases, with 13 bases between them. The CDR3 sequence: CSVEVEAGVEAFF. For the CDR3, the DNA is TGCAGCGTTGAAGTCGAGGCTGGGGTTGAAGCTTTCTTT.

This clonotype was counted at least ten times. This chain joins TRBV20-1 and TRBJ2-1, with D unresolved. V gave up 1 base and J gave up 1 base, with 5 bases separating them. CDR1 DFQATT and CDR2 SNEGSKA come from the germline V gene (reference sequence). CDR3 size: 13 residues. The DNA for the CDR3 is TGCAGTGCTAGAGGGGAATCCTACAATGAGCAGTTCTTC. Its translation is CSARGESYNEQFF.

The chain combines TRBV10-3 with TRBJ1-5, with 8 bases identical to TRBD1. The CDR3 is 18 amino acids. With V trimmed by 3 bases and J by 4 bases, 14 bases remained unmatched. Germline V gives CDR1 ENHRY, CDR2 SYGVKD. The CDR3 DNA reads TGTGCCATCAGTGATCCCGACAGGGGAAAATATATGAATCAGCCCCAGCATTTT. Translated, it gives CAISDPDRGKYMNQPQHF.

This clonotype has just a few counts. This rearrangement joins TRBV6-1 to TRBJ2-5; D not certain. Germline V lookup: CDR1 MNHNS, CDR2 SASEGT. The length of the CDR3 is 14 residues. Trimming took off 6 bases at V and 1 base at J, with 12 bases between the two ends. CDR3: CASRPRTLQETQYF. CDR3 in DNA: TGTGCCAGCAGACCCCGGACGCTCCAAGAGACCCAGTACTTC.

The J gene is TRBJ2-1, the V gene TRBV18, with TRBD2 matching over 8 bases. The CDR3 totals 16 residues. Germline CDR1 KGHSH, CDR2 LQKENI. After removal of 2 bases from V and 4 bases from J, the junction contained 7 bases not matched to a gene. The CDR3 region has the DNA TGTGCCAGCTCACCATTTACGGGGGGGCTGTACAATGAGCAGTTCTTC. Residues: CASSPFTGGLYNEQFF.

This clonotype has only a few counts. The J gene is TRBJ2-2, the V gene TRBV7-9; 11 bases are a match to TRBD2. With V trimmed by 5 bases and J by 5 bases, 7 bases remained unmatched. The CDR3 has 16 residues. Germline V gene lookup returns CDR1 SEHNR and CDR2 FQNEAQ (reference sequence). Here the CDR3 reads CASSLGTSGATGELFF. Here the CDR3 DNA reads TGTGCCAGCAGCCTCGGGACTAGCGGAGCTACCGGGGAGCTGTTTTTT.

The chain uses TRBV12-5 and TRBJ1-2, with D unclear. The germline V gene has CDR1 LGHNT and CDR2 FRNRAP. The CDR3 totals 13 residues. V lost 2 bases to trimming and J lost 8 bases, with 12 bases between them. The CDR3 DNA follows: TGTGCTAGTGGTTTGACAAATATAGAGGGCTACACCTTC. The encoded protein is CASGLTNIEGYTF. The complete variable domain, with remaining parts taken from reference TRBV12-5 and TRBJ1-2, reads DARVTQTPRHKVTEMGQEVTMRCQPILGHNTVFWYRQTMMQGLELLAYFRNRAPLDDSGMPKDRFSAEMPDATLATLKIQPSEPRDSAVYFCASGLTNIEGYTFGSGTRLTVV.

CDR3 in amino acids: CASSSQYYQPQHF. DNA of the CDR3: TGTGCCAGCAGCTCCCAGTATTATCAGCCCCAGCATTTT. The chain combines TRBV7-2 with TRBJ1-5, with D hard to call. The CDR3 runs to 13 residues. In germline, CDR1 is SGHTA, CDR2 FQGNSA. Trimming left V 4 bases short and J 5 bases short, with 9 bases between.

The chain employs TRBV24-1 and TRBJ1-5, with a weak D call TRBD1 (6 bases). Germline CDR1 reads KGHDR; CDR2 reads SFDVKD. V lost 5 bases and J lost 0, with 10 bases in between. The CDR3 extends over 15 amino acids. Written as DNA, the CDR3 is TGTGCCACCAGTGGGGACAACGGTAGCAATCAGCCCCAGCATTTT. It specifies CATSGDNGSNQPQHF.

This clonotype was counted ten times or more. The rearrangement uses TRBV20-1 and TRBJ2-1, with TRBD1 as a possible D gene (5 bases). V was clipped by 1 base and J by 2 bases, with 12 bases between them. Germline CDR1 and CDR2: DFQATT and SNEGSKA (reference sequence). The CDR3 has 15 amino acids. The CDR3 here is CSARVVTAAYNEQFF. The CDR3 DNA is TGCAGTGCTAGAGTTGTGACAGCCGCCTACAATGAGCAGTTCTTC.

The sample holds many counts of this clonotype. V and J are TRBV6-5 and TRBJ1-1; a weak D match, TRBD1 (6 bases). The CDR3 consists of 15 residues. CDR1 MNHEY and CDR2 SVGAGI come from the germline V gene. The germline V and J ends were trimmed by 2 bases and 2 bases, with 12 bases remaining between them. CDR3 DNA: TGTGCCAGCAGTTACCTGGGGGCAAAAAACACTGAAGCTTTCTTT. Its translation is CASSYLGAKNTEAFF.

The chain carries TRBV20-1 and TRBJ2-3, with 7 nucleotides matching TRBD2. Germline trimming cut 5 bases from V and 5 bases from J; bases unmatched to any gene: 13. The germline gives CDR1 DFQATT, CDR2 SNEGSKA (reference sequence). The CDR3 contains 15 residues. The CDR3 sequence is CSAARGGGRLDTQYF. The CDR3 DNA is TGCAGTGCTGCAAGAGGCGGGGGAAGGTTAGATACGCAGTATTTT.

The chain joins TRBV15 to TRBJ2-5; 10 bases line up with TRBD2. The V gene's germline CDR1 is LNHNV and CDR2 YYDKDF (reference sequence). The CDR3 totals 16 residues. The ends lost 1 base at V and 5 bases at J; junction bases unmatched: 7. DNA for the CDR3: TGTGCCACCAGCAGAGTGGGGCTAGCGGGAGCGGAGACCCAGTACTTC. This translates into CATSRVGLAGAETQYF.

This chain joins TRBV10-3 and TRBJ2-2, with 7 positions matching TRBD2. The V segment lost 4 bases and the J segment 5 bases; nucleotides outside the gene matches: 10. The CDR3 is made up of 16 amino acids. Germline V gives CDR1 ENHRY, CDR2 SYGVKD. The CDR3 here is CAISGARLADTGELFF. Written as DNA, the CDR3 is TGTGCCATCAGTGGAGCTAGGCTAGCGGATACCGGGGAGCTGTTTTTT.

The table lists this clonotype with a few counts. This rearrangement joins TRBV4-1 to TRBJ2-6; either TRBD1 or TRBD2 may fit D (5 bases each). The germline V gene encodes CDR1 MGHRA and CDR2 YSYEKL. The CDR3 runs to 18 residues. V was trimmed by 4 bases and J by 0 bases, leaving 16 bases between them. As DNA, the CDR3 is TGCGCCAGCAGCCCAACCGGGACGGTAGACTCTGGGGCCAACGTCCTGACTTTC. As protein: CASSPTGTVDSGANVLTF.

The V gene is TRBV5-6, the J gene TRBJ1-5; TRBD1 might be the D (5 bases). Germline V gene sequence: CDR1 SGHDT, CDR2 YYEEEE. Trimming took off 4 bases at V and 5 bases at J, with 13 bases between the two ends. This CDR3 has 14 residues. The CDR3 is CASSDGASDQPQHF. CDR3 nucleotide sequence: TGTGCCAGCAGCGATGGGGCATCTGATCAGCCCCAGCATTTT.

The genes are TRBV29-1 and TRBJ2-7; TRBD2 matches 13 bases. CDR3 length: 16 amino acids. V lost 3 bases to trimming and J lost 1 base; unmatched junction nucleotides: 6. Per the germline V gene, CDR1 is SQVTM and CDR2 is ANQGSEA. The chain's CDR3 is CSVERALAGGSYEQYF. The DNA for the CDR3 is TGCAGCGTTGAGAGGGCACTAGCGGGAGGGTCCTACGAGCAGTACTTC.

This clonotype appeared a few times. The chain combines TRBV11-2 with TRBJ2-2; D remains ambiguous. Trimming removed 5 bases at V and 1 base at J, with 17 bases between. The CDR3 spans 17 residues. Looked up from germline, CDR1 is SGHAT and CDR2 is FQNNGV. The CDR3 nucleotides are TGTGCCAGCAGCCTTAAGAGGCCAGCAGAGAACACCGGGGAGCTGTTTTTT. It yields the protein CASSLKRPAENTGELFF.

The chain has TRBV12-3 or TRBV12-4 and TRBJ2-5; no clear D gene. Trimming removed 6 bases at V and 0 bases at J, with 11 bases between. The CDR3 sequence is 14 residues long. CDR3 coding DNA: TGTGCCAGCAGGTCCGACTGGAACCAAGAGACCCAGTACTTC. It encodes CASRSDWNQETQYF.